What follows describes a single T cell receptor (beta chain). Cohort allocation depended upon clinical history that participants reported. The sample comes from a study of blood T cell repertoires in COVID-19. Background on the study: The analysed material was cDNA or gDNA that came from T cells, B-cell-depleted T cells, or PBMCs.

The germline gives CDR1 SGHRS, CDR2 YFSETQ. CDR3 length equals 18 residues. Trimming left V 0 bases short and J 1 base short, with 17 bases between. Source study methods: Reference gene primer amplification yielded estimated nucleated cell counts. Produced via immunoSEQ multiplex PCR; TCRdb's table is partial and in-frame only. V, J and clone size reflect that table, while D and trimming were determined from the DNA. The sample has 200,000 to 250,000 clones, 81% seen once. This TCR came from a woman between 50 and 59 years old with acute COVID-19. This chain uses TRBV5-1 with TRBJ1-3; D might be TRBD1 (6 bases). Input material: PBMCs or T cells enriched from blood (not recorded which). As DNA, the CDR3 is TGCGCCAGCAGCTTGGAGACACTTGGGGGGGCGTCTGGAAACACCATATATTTT. This sequence encodes CASSLETLGGASGNTIYF. Together with reference TRBV5-1 and TRBJ1-3, the CDR3 gives the full variable domain: KAGVTQTPRYLIKTRGQQVTLSCSPISGHRSVSWYQQTPGQGLQFLFEYFSETQRNKGNFPGRFSGRQFSNSRSEMNVSTLELGDSALYLCASSLETLGGASGNTIYFGEGSWLTVV.